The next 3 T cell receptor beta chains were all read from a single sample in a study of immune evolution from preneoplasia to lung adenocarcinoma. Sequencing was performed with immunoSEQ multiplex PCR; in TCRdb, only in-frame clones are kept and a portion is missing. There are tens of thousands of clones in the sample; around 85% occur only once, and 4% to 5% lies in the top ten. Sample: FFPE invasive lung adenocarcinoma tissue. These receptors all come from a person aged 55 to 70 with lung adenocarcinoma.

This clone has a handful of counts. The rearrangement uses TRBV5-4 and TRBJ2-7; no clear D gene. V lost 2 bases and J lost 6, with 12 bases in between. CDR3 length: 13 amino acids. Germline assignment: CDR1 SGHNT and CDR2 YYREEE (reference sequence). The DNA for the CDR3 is TGTGCCAGCAGCTTCGGCCGAAGGATCGAGCAGTACTTC. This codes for CASSFGRRIEQYF.

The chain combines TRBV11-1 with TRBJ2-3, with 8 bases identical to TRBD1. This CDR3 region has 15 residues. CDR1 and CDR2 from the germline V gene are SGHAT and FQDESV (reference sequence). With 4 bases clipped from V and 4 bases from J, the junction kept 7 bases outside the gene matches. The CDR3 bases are TGTGCCAGCAGCTCCCGGCAGGGGGCTGCAGATACGCAGTATTTT. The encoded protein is CASSSRQGAADTQYF.

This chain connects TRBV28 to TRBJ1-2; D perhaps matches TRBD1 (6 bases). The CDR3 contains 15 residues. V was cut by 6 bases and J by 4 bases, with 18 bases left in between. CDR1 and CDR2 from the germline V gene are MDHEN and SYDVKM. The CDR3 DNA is TGTGCCAGCAGCGGCGACAGGCTGAAAATCTATGGCTACACCTTC. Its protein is CASSGDRLKIYGYTF.